This TCR beta chain was profiled in a study of PD-1 blockade in classical Hodgkin lymphoma. Study-wide points: Complete responders' diversity at baseline resembled that of newly diagnosed patients. It was CD4+ TCR diversity, not CD8+, that rose significantly by C4D1.

Every patient relapsed after autologous stem cell transplantation, and brentuximab vedotin exposure varied. Best responses included complete response and partial response; otherwise, the best response was progressive disease. The CDR3 totals 14 residues. The V and J ends lost 8 bases and 4 bases, in that order; junction bases with no gene match: 6. Per the germline V gene, CDR1 is MNHNY and CDR2 is SVGAGI (reference sequence). To note about this clone: Its matching antigen is unknown.

Clones were read by immunoSEQ multiplex PCR, and TCRdb kept only the in-frame ones, dropping some. The table has approximately 59,000 clones, under 95% seen once. The sequence was collected from a human donor with classical Hodgkin lymphoma. The chain couples TRBV6-6 to TRBJ1-5; TRBD1 agrees at 9 bases. Sample: peripheral blood mononuclear cells (PBMCs), taken before the second cycle of nivolumab. The CDR3 nucleotides are TGTGCCAGCGGAGGACAGGGGAGGAATCAGCCCCAGCATTTT. As protein: CASGGQGRNQPQHF.